These T cell receptor beta chains were read from a single sample in a study of cytomegalovirus exposure and HLA in healthy donors. Repertoires were generated with immunoSEQ multiplex PCR, while TCRdb's copy carries only in-frame clones and drops some. The profile covers about 160,000 clones, with 77% appearing a single time and 2% to 2.5% taken by the ten largest. The sequencing input was PBMCs. The receptor source for this set is a man aged 50 or older in good health and CMV-seropositive. CDR3s include the opening cysteine and the closing phenylalanine or tryptophan. A D gene is named only where the DNA matches it firmly. Expanded clones get a size class; other rows say once, few or many, or leave the size out.

V: TRBV7-9; size: .; D: .; J: TRBJ2-2; DNA: TGTGCCAGCAGCTTACTCAGGGACACCGGGGAGCTGTTTTTT; CDR3: CASSLLRDTGELFF
V: TRBV28; size: .; D: TRBD1; J: TRBJ1-2; DNA: TGTGCCAGCAGTTTATTGGGACAGGGTAACTATGGCTACACCTTC; CDR3: CASSLLGQGNYGYTF
V: TRBV15; size: .; D: .; J: TRBJ1-4; DNA: TGTGCCACCAGCAGAGATCGTGGGGGGGTGTGGGAAAAACTGTTTTTT; CDR3: CATSRDRGGVWEKLFF
V: TRBV7-8; size: .; D: TRBD1; J: TRBJ1-4; DNA: TGTGCCAGCAGCTCGCTACAGGGGCAACTCACTAGTAATGAAAAACTGTTTTTT; CDR3: CASSSLQGQLTSNEKLFF
V: TRBV7-2; size: .; D: TRBD1; J: TRBJ2-5; DNA: TGTGCCAGCAGCTTATACGGCTCAGGGGGCCAAGAGACCCAGTACTTC; CDR3: CASSLYGSGGQETQYF
V: TRBV4-1; size: .; D: .; J: TRBJ1-1; DNA: TGCGCCAGCAGCCAAGGGGGCCTAAAGAACACTGAAGCTTTCTTT; CDR3: CASSQGGLKNTEAFF
V: TRBV4-1; size: .; D: TRBD2; J: TRBJ2-3; DNA: TGCGCCAGCAGCCAAGGGGCGGGGGGGCGAGATACGCAGTATTTT; CDR3: CASSQGAGGRDTQYF
V: TRBV5-1; size: .; D: .; J: TRBJ1-4; DNA: TGCGCCAGCAGCTTCAGGGGAGCGGATGAAAAACTGTTTTTT; CDR3: CASSFRGADEKLFF
V: TRBV12-2; size: few; D: .; J: TRBJ2-7; DNA: TGTGCAAGTCGCCCCATCGGACGGGACTACGAGCAGTACTTC; CDR3: CASRPIGRDYEQYF
V: TRBV29-1; size: once; D: .; J: TRBJ1-2; DNA: TGCAGCGTTAGGTCCAGGGGCCTTAACTATGGCTACACCTTC; CDR3: CSVRSRGLNYGYTF
V: TRBV4-3; size: many; D: TRBD1; J: TRBJ1-4; DNA: TGCGCCAGCAGCCAAGATCCTGGGACAGGGGATGAAAAACTGTTTTTT; CDR3: CASSQDPGTGDEKLFF
V: TRBV7-9; size: few; D: TRBD1; J: TRBJ1-1; DNA: TGTGCCAGCAGACCAGGACAGGGGTGGAGCACTGAAGCTTTCTTT; CDR3: CASRPGQGWSTEAFF
V: TRBV9; size: .; D: TRBD1; J: TRBJ1-3; DNA: TGTGCCAGCAGCGTTTCCGGGACAGCATCTGGAAACACCATATATTTT; CDR3: CASSVSGTASGNTIYF
V: TRBV5-1; size: .; D: .; J: TRBJ2-6; DNA: TGCGCCAGCAGCTTGGACCCGGGTGGTTCTGGGGCCAACGTCCTGACTTTC; CDR3: CASSLDPGGSGANVLTF
V: TRBV11-3; size: .; D: .; J: TRBJ2-2; DNA: TGTGCCAGCAGCTTAGTTCAGACCGGGGAGCTGTTTTTT; CDR3: CASSLVQTGELFF
V: TRBV6-5; size: .; D: TRBD1; J: TRBJ1-5; DNA: TGTGCCAGCAACCGACAGGGGTCGGATCAGCCCCAGCATTTT; CDR3: CASNRQGSDQPQHF
V: TRBV10-3; size: .; D: .; J: TRBJ1-3; DNA: TGTGCCATCAGTGAACCAGGCAGTGTAATGACCCCCAACACCATATATTTT; CDR3: CAISEPGSVMTPNTIYF
V: TRBV30; size: .; D: TRBD2; J: TRBJ2-7; DNA: TGTGCCTGGAGTAGCCCGGGGGGACTAGCGGGGGGGGGCTACGAGCAGTACTTC; CDR3: CAWSSPGGLAGGGYEQYF
V: TRBV6-1; size: .; D: .; J: TRBJ1-4; DNA: TGTGCCAGCAGTGAAGGACAGCGGGAGGAAAAACTGTTTTTT; CDR3: CASSEGQREEKLFF
V: TRBV28; size: .; D: TRBD1; J: TRBJ2-4; DNA: TGTGCCAGCAGTTCGACCGGGACAGGGGACCCAAACATTCAGTACTTC; CDR3: CASSSTGTGDPNIQYF
V: TRBV11-2; size: once; D: .; J: TRBJ2-7; DNA: TGTGCCAGCAGCCCCTCCAGGGCCTACGAGCAGTACTTC; CDR3: CASSPSRAYEQYF
V: TRBV19; size: .; D: TRBD1; J: TRBJ1-4; DNA: TGTGCCAGTAGTATACTCCCCCGTGGACAGGTTTCTAATGAAAAACTGTTTTTT; CDR3: CASSILPRGQVSNEKLFF
V: TRBV2; size: .; D: .; J: TRBJ2-3; DNA: TGTGCCAGCAGTGAAGCGGGGCAAGTTAGCACAGATACGCAGTATTTT; CDR3: CASSEAGQVSTDTQYF
V: TRBV13; size: .; D: .; J: TRBJ2-7; DNA: TGTGCCAGCAGCGCGCAAACAGACTCCTACGAGCAGTACTTC; CDR3: CASSAQTDSYEQYF
V: TRBV10-3; size: once; D: .; J: TRBJ1-6; DNA: TGTGCCATCAGTGACGGCCGGAGGTCACCCCTCCACTTT; CDR3: CAISDGRRSPLHF
V: TRBV28; size: .; D: .; J: TRBJ1-5; DNA: TGTGCCAGCGCAACCACCCCAGAATTTGGACACATAAATCAGCCCCAGCATTTT; CDR3: CASATTPEFGHINQPQHF
V: TRBV9; size: .; D: .; J: TRBJ2-3; DNA: TGTGCCAGCAGCGTTTCCCCAAGGGGGGGGATGGGAGATACGCAGTATTTT; CDR3: CASSVSPRGGMGDTQYF
V: TRBV6-5; size: .; D: TRBD1; J: TRBJ1-2; DNA: TGTGCCAGCAGTTACTCGGACAGGGACTATGGCTACACCTTC; CDR3: CASSYSDRDYGYTF
V: TRBV21-1; size: .; D: .; J: TRBJ2-7; DNA: TGTGCCAGCAGCAACTATGGGTGGACAGACCCGTCCGAGCAGTACTTC; CDR3: CASSNYGWTDPSEQYF
V: TRBV11-2; size: .; D: TRBD1; J: TRBJ2-7; DNA: TGTGCCAGCAGCTTAGAGGCAGGGGGCTGGAACGAGCAGTACTTC; CDR3: CASSLEAGGWNEQYF
V: TRBV6-7; size: .; D: .; J: TRBJ2-3; DNA: TGTGCCAGCAGCCTCAGTGGGGCGGGAAATACGCAGTATTTT; CDR3: CASSLSGAGNTQYF
V: TRBV7-2; size: .; D: TRBD1; J: TRBJ1-2; DNA: TGTGCCAGCAGCTCCTCAGGGGGCTTTAACTATGGCTACACCTTC; CDR3: CASSSSGGFNYGYTF
V: TRBV2; size: .; D: TRBD2; J: TRBJ2-1; DNA: TGTGCCAGCAGGGATCCGGGACTAGCTTTGCATGAGCAGTTCTTC; CDR3: CASRDPGLALHEQFF
V: TRBV6-5; size: .; D: .; J: TRBJ2-1; DNA: TGTGCCAGCAGCTCTTCCTTGTGGGCCAATGAGCAGTTCTTC; CDR3: CASSSSLWANEQFF
V: TRBV6-1; size: .; D: TRBD1; J: TRBJ1-1; DNA: TGTGCCAGCACCTTACAGGGGACGGTGAACACTGAAGCTTTCTTT; CDR3: CASTLQGTVNTEAFF
V: TRBV5-1; size: .; D: TRBD1; J: TRBJ1-4; DNA: TGCGCCAGCAGCTTCCGACAGGGGGCAACTAATGAAAAACTGTTTTTT; CDR3: CASSFRQGATNEKLFF
V: TRBV2; size: .; D: .; J: TRBJ2-1; DNA: TGTGCCAGCAGTGGGCTCCAGGGCAATGAGCAGTTCTTC; CDR3: CASSGLQGNEQFF
V: TRBV10-2; size: .; D: .; J: TRBJ1-4; DNA: TGCGCCAGCGTCCGCAATGGGGGGACCAATGAAAAACTGTTTTTT; CDR3: CASVRNGGTNEKLFF
V: TRBV4-1; size: few; D: TRBD1; J: TRBJ2-5; DNA: TGCGCCAGCAGCCGGGTGGGGACAGGGGAAGGGACCCAGTACTTC; CDR3: CASSRVGTGEGTQYF
V: TRBV23-1; size: .; D: TRBD1; J: TRBJ2-7; DNA: TGCGCCAGCAGTCACCGGGACAGGGGGACGGGTGAGCAGTACTTC; CDR3: CASSHRDRGTGEQYF
V: TRBV4-3; size: .; D: .; J: TRBJ2-1; DNA: TGCGCCAGCAGCCAAGATATTGGACTGGCGGGGAAAGGAAATGAGCAGTTCTTC; CDR3: CASSQDIGLAGKGNEQFF
V: TRBV9; size: .; D: TRBD2; J: TRBJ2-7; DNA: TGTGCCAGCAGCGTCTCAGGCGGGAGCTCCTACGAGCAGTACTTC; CDR3: CASSVSGGSSYEQYF
V: TRBV5-1; size: .; D: TRBD2; J: TRBJ2-1; DNA: TGCGCCAGCAGCTTCAGGGCCCCCGGACTAGCGGGGACCAATGAGCAGTTCTTC; CDR3: CASSFRAPGLAGTNEQFF
V: TRBV6-1; size: .; D: TRBD1; J: TRBJ1-5; DNA: TGTGCCAGCAGAAGACAGGGGGGTGGCAATCAGCCCCAGCATTTT; CDR3: CASRRQGGGNQPQHF
V: TRBV4-1; size: .; D: TRBD1; J: TRBJ1-1; DNA: TGCGCCAGCAGCCAAGTTGATTCGGCAGGGGGAACTGAAGCTTTCTTT; CDR3: CASSQVDSAGGTEAFF
V: TRBV19; size: few; D: TRBD1; J: TRBJ1-5; DNA: TGTGCCAGTAGTTTGACAGGGAATAGCAATCAGCCCCAGCATTTT; CDR3: CASSLTGNSNQPQHF
V: TRBV10-3; size: .; D: .; J: TRBJ2-7; DNA: TGTGCCATCAGTGGGGGGGTGGATGGAGGGCAGTACTTC; CDR3: CAISGGVDGGQYF